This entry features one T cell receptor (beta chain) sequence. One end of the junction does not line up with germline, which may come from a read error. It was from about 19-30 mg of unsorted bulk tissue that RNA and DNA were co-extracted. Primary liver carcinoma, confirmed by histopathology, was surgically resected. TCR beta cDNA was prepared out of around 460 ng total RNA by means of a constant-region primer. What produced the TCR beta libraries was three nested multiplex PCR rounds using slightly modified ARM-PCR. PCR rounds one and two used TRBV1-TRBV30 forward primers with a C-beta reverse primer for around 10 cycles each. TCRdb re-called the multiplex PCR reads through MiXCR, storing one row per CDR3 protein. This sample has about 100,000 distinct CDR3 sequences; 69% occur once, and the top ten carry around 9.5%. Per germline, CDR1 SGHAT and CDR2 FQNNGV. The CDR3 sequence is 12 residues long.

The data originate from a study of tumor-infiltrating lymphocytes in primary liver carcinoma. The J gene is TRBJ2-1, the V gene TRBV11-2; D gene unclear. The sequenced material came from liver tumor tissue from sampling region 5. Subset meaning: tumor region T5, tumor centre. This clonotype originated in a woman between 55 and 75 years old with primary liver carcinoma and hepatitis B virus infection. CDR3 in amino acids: CASSFTDNEQSF. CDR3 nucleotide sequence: TGTGCCAGCAGCTTCACAGACAATGAACAGTCCTTC.